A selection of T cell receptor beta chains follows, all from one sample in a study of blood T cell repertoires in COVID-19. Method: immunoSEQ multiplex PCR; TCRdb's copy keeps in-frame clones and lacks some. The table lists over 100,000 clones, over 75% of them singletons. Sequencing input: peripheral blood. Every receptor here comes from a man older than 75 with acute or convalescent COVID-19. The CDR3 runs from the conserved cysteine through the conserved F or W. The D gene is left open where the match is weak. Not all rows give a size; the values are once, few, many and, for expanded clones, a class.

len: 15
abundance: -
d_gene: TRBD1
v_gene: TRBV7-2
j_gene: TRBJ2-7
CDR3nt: TGTGCCAGCAGCCCGACCGGGACAGCTTCCTACGAGCAGTACTTC
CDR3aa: CASSPTGTASYEQYF

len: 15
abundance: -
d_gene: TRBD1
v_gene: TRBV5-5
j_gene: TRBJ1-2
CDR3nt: TGTGCCAGCAGTACAGGGGTGGGGCTATCGGGTGGCTACACCTTC
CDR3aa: CASSTGVGLSGGYTF

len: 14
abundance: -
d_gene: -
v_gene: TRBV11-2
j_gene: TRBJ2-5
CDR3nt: TGTGCCAGCAGCTTCACCCGCGACCAAGAGACCCAGTACTTC
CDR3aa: CASSFTRDQETQYF

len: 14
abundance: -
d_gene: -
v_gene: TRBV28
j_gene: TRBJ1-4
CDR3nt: TGTGCCAGCAGTTTTTTTGGGGCTTGGGAAAAACTGTTTTTT
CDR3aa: CASSFFGAWEKLFF

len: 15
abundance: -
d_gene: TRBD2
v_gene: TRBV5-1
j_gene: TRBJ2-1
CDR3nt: TGCGCCAGCAGCTTGGGCGGGAGCTCCTACAATGAGCAGTTCTTC
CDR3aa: CASSLGGSSYNEQFF

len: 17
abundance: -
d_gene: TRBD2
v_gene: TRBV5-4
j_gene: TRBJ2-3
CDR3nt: TGTGCCAGCAGCCCAGAGGGACTAGCGGGGACTACAGATACGCAGTATTTT
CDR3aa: CASSPEGLAGTTDTQYF

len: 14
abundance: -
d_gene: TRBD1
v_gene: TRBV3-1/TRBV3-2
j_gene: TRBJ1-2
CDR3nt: TGTGCCAGCAGTTCGGGACAGGGAAACTATGGCTACACCTTC
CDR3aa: CASSSGQGNYGYTF

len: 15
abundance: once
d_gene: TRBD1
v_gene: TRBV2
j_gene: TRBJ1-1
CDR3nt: TGTGCCAGCAGTGTTCGGGACAGGGCGAACACTGAAGCTTTCTTT
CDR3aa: CASSVRDRANTEAFF

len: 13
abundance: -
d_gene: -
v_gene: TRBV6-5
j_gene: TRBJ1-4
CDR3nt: TGTGCCAGTGGATTAGCGGGTAATGAAAAACTGTTTTTT
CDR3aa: CASGLAGNEKLFF

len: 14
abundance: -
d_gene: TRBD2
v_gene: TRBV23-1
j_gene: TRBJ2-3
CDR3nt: TGCGCCAGCAGTGGGACTAGCAGGACAGATACGCAGTATTTT
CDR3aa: CASSGTSRTDTQYF

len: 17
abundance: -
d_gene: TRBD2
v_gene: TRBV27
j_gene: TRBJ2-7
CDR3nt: TGTGCCAGCAGTTTCGGCGGGGGTAGCGGGAGAGGGTACGAGCAGTACTTC
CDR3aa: CASSFGGGSGRGYEQYF

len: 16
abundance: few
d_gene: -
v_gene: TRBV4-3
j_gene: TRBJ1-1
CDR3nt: TGCGCCAGCAGCCAAGATCCGGACAGATTCAACACTGAAGCTTTCTTT
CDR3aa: CASSQDPDRFNTEAFF

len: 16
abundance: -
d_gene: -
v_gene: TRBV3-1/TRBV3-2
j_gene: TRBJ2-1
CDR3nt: TGTGCCAGCAGCCCCTCCGGGACAATATCCTACAATGAGCAGTTCTTC
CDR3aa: CASSPSGTISYNEQFF

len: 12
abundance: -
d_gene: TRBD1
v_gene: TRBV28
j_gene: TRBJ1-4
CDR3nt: TGTGCCAGCAGTACCCCGACAGGGGAACTGTTTTTT
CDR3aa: CASSTPTGELFF

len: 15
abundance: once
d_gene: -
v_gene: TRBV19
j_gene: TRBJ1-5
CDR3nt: TGTGCCAGTAGCCTGGCAGGGTGGTACAATCAGCCCCAGCATTTT
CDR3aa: CASSLAGWYNQPQHF

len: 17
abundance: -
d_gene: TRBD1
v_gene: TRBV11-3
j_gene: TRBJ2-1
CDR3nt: TGTGCCAGCAGCGTTAACAGGGGTAAGAACGCCTACAATGAGCAGTTCTTC
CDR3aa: CASSVNRGKNAYNEQFF

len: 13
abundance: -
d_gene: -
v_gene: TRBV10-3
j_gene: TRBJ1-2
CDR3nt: TGTGCCGGCACCGGGACTCCTGCTGGAGGCTACACCTTC
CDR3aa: CAGTGTPAGGYTF

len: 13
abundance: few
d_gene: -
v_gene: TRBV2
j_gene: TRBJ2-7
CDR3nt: TGTGCCAGCAGAAGCCAGGGTATCGACGAGCAGTACTTC
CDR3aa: CASRSQGIDEQYF

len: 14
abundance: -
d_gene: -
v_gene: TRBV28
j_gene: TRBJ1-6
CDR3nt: TGTGCCAGCAGTTTAAGACAGCAGGATTCACCCCTCCACTTT
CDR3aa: CASSLRQQDSPLHF

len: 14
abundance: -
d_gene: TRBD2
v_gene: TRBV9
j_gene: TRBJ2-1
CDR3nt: TGTGCCAGCAGCGCGCCGGGGAGGGACAATGAGCAGTTCTTC
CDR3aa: CASSAPGRDNEQFF

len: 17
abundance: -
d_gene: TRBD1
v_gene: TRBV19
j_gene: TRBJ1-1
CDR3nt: TGTGCCAGTAAACCCCCGGGACAGGGTTTTATGAACACTGAAGCTTTCTTT
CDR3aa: CASKPPGQGFMNTEAFF

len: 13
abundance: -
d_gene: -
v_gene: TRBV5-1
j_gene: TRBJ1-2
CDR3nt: TGCGCCAGCAGCTTGGCCCTCGGGGGTGGCTACACCTTC
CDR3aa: CASSLALGGGYTF

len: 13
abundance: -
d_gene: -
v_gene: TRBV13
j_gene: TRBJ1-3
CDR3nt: TGTGCCAGCAGCCGTACTGCAGGAAACACCATATATTTT
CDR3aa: CASSRTAGNTIYF

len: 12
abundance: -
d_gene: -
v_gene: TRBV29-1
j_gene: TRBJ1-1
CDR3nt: TGCAGCGGGGGACACATGAACACTGAAGCTTTCTTT
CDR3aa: CSGGHMNTEAFF

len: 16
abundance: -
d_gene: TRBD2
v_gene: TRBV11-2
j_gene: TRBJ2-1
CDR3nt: TGTGCCAGCAGCCGCTCGACGCGGGGGGGCCCCCAAGAGCAGTTCTTC
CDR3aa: CASSRSTRGGPQEQFF

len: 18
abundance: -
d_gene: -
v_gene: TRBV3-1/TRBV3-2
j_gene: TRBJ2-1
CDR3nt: TGTGCCAGCAGCCCTCGCGGTACTGGGAGCAGCTCCTACAATGAGCAGTTCTTC
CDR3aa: CASSPRGTGSSSYNEQFF

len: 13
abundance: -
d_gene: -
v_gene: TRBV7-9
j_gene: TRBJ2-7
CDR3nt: TGTGCCAGCAGCTTAGAGGGGTTAGGCGAGCAGTACTTC
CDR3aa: CASSLEGLGEQYF

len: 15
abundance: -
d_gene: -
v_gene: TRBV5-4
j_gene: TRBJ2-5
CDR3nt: TGTGCCAGCAGCTGGAAGACGGGGAGTCAAGAGACCCAGTACTTC
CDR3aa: CASSWKTGSQETQYF

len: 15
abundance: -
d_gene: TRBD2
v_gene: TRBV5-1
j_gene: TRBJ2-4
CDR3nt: TGCGCCAGCAGCTTGGGAGGAGCGGGGAAAAACATTCAGTACTTC
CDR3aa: CASSLGGAGKNIQYF

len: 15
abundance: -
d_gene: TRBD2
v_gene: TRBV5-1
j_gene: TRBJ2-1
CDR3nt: TGCGCCAGCAGCCCTAGCGGGGGGACCTACAATGAGCAGTTCTTC
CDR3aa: CASSPSGGTYNEQFF

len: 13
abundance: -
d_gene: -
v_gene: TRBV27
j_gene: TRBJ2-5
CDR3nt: TGTGCCAGCAGGGCGGGAACGCAAGAGACCCAGTACTTC
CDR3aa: CASRAGTQETQYF